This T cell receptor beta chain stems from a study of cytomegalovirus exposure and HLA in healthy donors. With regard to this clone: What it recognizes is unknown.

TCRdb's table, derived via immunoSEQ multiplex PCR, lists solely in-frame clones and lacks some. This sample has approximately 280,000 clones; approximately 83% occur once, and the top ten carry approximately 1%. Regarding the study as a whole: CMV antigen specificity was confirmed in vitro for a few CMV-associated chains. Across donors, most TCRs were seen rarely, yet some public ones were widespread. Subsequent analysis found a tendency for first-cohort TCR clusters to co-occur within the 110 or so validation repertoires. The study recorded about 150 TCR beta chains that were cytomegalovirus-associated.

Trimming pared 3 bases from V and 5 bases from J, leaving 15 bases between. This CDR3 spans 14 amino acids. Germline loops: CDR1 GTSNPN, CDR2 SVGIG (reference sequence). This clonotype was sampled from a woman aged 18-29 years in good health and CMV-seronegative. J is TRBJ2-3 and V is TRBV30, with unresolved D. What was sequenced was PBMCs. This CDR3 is CAWRPTRLIDTQYF. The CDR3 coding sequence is TGTGCCTGGAGGCCAACCAGATTGATAGATACGCAGTATTTT.